What follows is one T cell receptor beta chain and its context. The trim removed 0 bases at V and 6 bases at J, leaving 9 bases unmatched. The CDR3 extends over 16 amino acids. Per the germline V gene, CDR1 is LNHNV and CDR2 is YYDKDF (reference sequence). This sample stems from a study of T-cell memory formation after mild COVID-19. TCRdb reprocessed the 5' RACE reads via MiXCR and lists one record per CDR3 protein. Found here are over 120,000 distinct CDR3 sequences, roughly 21% of them singletons; the top ten hold 2% to 2.5%. Sequenced material: PBMCs or a T cell subset sorted from them (not recorded which). The chain uses TRBV15 and TRBJ2-7, with TRBD2 matching over 9 bases. The receptor was derived from an adult woman who had mild COVID-19 (a few samples of this study predate the infection). Cell type and time point are not known. CDR3 protein: CATSRDLGTSRGEQYF. CDR3 bases: TGTGCCACCAGCAGAGATCTAGGGACTAGCAGGGGCGAGCAGTACTTC.